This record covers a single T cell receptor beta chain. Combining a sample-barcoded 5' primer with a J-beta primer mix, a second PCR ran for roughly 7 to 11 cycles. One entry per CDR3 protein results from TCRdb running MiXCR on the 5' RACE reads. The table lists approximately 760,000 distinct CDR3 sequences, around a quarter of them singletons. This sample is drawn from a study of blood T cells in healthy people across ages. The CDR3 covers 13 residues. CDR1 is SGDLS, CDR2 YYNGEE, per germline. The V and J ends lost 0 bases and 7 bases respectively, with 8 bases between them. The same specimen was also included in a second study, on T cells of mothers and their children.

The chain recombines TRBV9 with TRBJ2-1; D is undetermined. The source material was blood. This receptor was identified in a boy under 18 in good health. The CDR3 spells CASSVGQHNEQFF. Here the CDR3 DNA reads TGTGCCAGCAGCGTAGGTCAGCATAATGAGCAGTTCTTC.